This T cell receptor (beta chain) was captured in a study of blood T cell repertoires in COVID-19. Profiled with immunoSEQ multiplex PCR; TCRdb holds only in-frame clones, not every one. The sample contains about 120,000 clones, 75% to 90% of which appear only once. CDR1 is SQVTM, CDR2 ANQGSEA, per germline. This CDR3 is built from 17 residues. V was trimmed by 5 bases and J by 1 base, leaving 23 bases between them. In its sample, this clone was seen once. This TCR came from a human donor in a cohort sampled during active COVID-19. What was sequenced was peripheral blood. The V and J genes are TRBV29-1 and TRBJ1-2; the D gene is possibly TRBD1 (5 bases). Here the CDR3 DNA reads TGCAGCGTTTCAGGATCCCTTAGGGGCAGGCGTAACTATGGCTACACCTTC. Protein product: CSVSGSLRGRRNYGYTF.